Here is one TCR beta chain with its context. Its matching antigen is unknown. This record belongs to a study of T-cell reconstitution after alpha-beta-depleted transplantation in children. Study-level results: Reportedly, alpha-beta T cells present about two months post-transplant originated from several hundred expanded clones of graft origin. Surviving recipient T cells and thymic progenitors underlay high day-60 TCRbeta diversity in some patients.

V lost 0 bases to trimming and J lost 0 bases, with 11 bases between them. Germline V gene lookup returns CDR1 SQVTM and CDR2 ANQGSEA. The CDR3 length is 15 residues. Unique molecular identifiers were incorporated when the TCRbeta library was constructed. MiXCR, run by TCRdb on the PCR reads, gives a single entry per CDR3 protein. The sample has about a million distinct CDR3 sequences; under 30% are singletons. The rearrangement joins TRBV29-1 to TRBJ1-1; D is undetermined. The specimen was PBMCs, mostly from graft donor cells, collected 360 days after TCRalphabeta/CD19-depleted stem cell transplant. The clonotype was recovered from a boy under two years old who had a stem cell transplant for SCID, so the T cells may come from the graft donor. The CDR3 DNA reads TGCAGCGTTGAAGATCTCGTGTTCATGAACACTGAAGCTTTCTTT. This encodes CSVEDLVFMNTEAFF. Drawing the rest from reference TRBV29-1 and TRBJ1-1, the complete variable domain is SAVISQKPSRDICQRGTSLTIQCQVDSQVTMMFWYRQQPGQSLTLIATANQGSEATYESGFVIDKFPISRPNLTFSTLTVSNMSPEDSSIYLCSVEDLVFMNTEAFFGQGTRLTVV.